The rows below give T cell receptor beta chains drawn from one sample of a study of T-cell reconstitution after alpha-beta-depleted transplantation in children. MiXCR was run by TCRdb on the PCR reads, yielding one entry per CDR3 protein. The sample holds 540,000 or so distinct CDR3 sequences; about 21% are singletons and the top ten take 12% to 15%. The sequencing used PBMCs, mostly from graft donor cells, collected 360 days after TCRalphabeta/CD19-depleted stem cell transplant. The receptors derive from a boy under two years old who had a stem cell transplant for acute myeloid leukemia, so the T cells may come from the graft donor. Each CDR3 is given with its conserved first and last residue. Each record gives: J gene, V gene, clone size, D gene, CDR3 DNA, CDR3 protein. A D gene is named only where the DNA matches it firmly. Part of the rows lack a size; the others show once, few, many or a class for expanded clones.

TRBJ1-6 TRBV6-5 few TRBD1 TGTGCCAGCAGTTCTGGGACAGGGAATAATTCACCCCTCCACTTT CASSSGTGNNSPLHF
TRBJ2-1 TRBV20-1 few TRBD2 TGCAGTGCCCATAGCGGGGGGGCCCGGGTCCACAATGAGCAGTTCTTC CSAHSGGARVHNEQFF
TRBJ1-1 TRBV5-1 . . TGCGCCAGCAGCTTGTCGACAGTCACTGAAGCTTTCTTT CASSLSTVTEAFF
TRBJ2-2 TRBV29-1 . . TGCAGCGTTGAAGATCGGGCCGGGGAGCTGTTTTTT CSVEDRAGELFF
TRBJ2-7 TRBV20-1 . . TGCAGTGCTGGAGGACCCGCAGGGATCTTCTACGAGCAGTACTTC CSAGGPAGIFYEQYF
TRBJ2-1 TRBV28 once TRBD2 TGTGCCAGCAGTTTATGGCCTAGCGGGGGGACTAATGAGCAGTTCTTC CASSLWPSGGTNEQFF
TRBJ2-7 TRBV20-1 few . TGCAGTGCTAGAGAAGCTCACAGGGATTACGAGCAGTACTTC CSAREAHRDYEQYF
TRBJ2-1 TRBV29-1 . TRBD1 TGCAGCGTTGGGGAACAGGGGAATGAGCAGTTCTTC CSVGEQGNEQFF
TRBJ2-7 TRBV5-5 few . TGTGCCAGCAGCCCCGGGACTCCGAGCTCCTACGAGCAGTACTTC CASSPGTPSSYEQYF
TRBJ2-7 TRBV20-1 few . TGCAGTGCTAGAGAAAGGCCCTACGAGCAGTACTTC CSARERPYEQYF
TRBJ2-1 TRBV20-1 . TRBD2 TGCAGTGCTAGCGGGACTAGCGGGGGGGTCTCCTACAATGAGCAGTTCTTC CSASGTSGGVSYNEQFF
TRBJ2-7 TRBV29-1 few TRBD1 TGCAGCGTTGAAGATGGGACAGGGGGCGGGTACGAGCAGTACTTC CSVEDGTGGGYEQYF
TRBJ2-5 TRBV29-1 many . TGCAGCGTTGGAGAAAGGAATACCCAGTACTTC CSVGERNTQYF
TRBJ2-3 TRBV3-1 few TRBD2 TGTGCCAGCAGCCAAGAGGGTAGCGGGGGCCCTAGCACAGATACGCAGTATTTT CASSQEGSGGPSTDTQYF
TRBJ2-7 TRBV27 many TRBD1 TGTGCCAGCAGTTTATTGGGGACAGGGAAAATTTACGAGCAGTACTTC CASSLLGTGKIYEQYF
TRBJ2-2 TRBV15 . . TGTGCCACCAGCAGAGACAGCCTGAACACCGGGGAGCTGTTTTTT CATSRDSLNTGELFF
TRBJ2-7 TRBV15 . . TGTGCCACCAGCAGAGATTCGGACAATAGAGGCCACGAGCAGTACTTC CATSRDSDNRGHEQYF
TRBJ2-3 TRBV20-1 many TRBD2 TGCAGTGCCTTCGGATCAGGGTCTAGCGGCAACCTCACGCAGTATTTT CSAFGSGSSGNLTQYF
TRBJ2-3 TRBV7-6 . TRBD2 TGTGCCAGCAGCTATCCAGGAAGCGGGGGAGCCTGGGAAACAGATACGCAGTATTTT CASSYPGSGGAWETDTQYF
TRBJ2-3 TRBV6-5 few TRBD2 TGTGCCAGCAGTTTAGCGGGAGTCCTCACAGATACGCAGTATTTT CASSLAGVLTDTQYF
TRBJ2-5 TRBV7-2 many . TGTGCCAGCAGCTTAATACGAAACCAAGAGACCCAGTACTTC CASSLIRNQETQYF
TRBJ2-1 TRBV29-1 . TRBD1 TGCAGCGTTGTCCCCAACAGGGGTCTAGGGAGTAATGAGCAGTTCTTC CSVVPNRGLGSNEQFF
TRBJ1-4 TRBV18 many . TGTGCCAGCTCATCGGGTGCAACTAATGAAAAACTGTTTTTT CASSSGATNEKLFF
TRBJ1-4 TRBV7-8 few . TGTGCCAGCAGCTTAGCGCTATCCCCCGGGGAAAAACTGTTTTTT CASSLALSPGEKLFF
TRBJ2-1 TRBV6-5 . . TGTGCCAGCAGTTACTCGATTACAGGGTATGAGCAGTTCTTC CASSYSITGYEQFF
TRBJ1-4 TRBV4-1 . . TGCGCCAGCAGCGCGTGGGTCCCAACTAATGAAAAACTGTTTTTT CASSAWVPTNEKLFF
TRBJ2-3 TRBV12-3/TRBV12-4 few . TGTGCCAGCATAGGTAGTTTAGGAACAGATACGCAGTATTTT CASIGSLGTDTQYF
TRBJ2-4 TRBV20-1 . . TGCAGTGCTAGAGATACGTACAGGGTCCAAAACATTCAGTACTTC CSARDTYRVQNIQYF
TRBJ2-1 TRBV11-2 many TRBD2 TGTGCCAGCAGCGCCCGACTAGCGGGGGATCTTGGTGAGCAGTTCTTC CASSARLAGDLGEQFF
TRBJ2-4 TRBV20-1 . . TGCAGTGCTACGACCGGGACCGCCCCCAAAAACATTCAGTACTTC CSATTGTAPKNIQYF
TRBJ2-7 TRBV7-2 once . TGTGCCAGCAGCCTAACACCGGGACGCCTCTCCTACGAGCAGTACTTC CASSLTPGRLSYEQYF
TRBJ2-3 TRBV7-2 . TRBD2 TGTGCCAGCAGCTTAGTCGGACTAGCGGGGGTAGATACGCAGTATTTT CASSLVGLAGVDTQYF
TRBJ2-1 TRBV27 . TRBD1 TGTGCCAGCAGGGAACAGGGGGTCTCCTACAATGAGCAGTTCTTC CASREQGVSYNEQFF
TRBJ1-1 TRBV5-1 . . TGCGCCAGCAGCTTGTTCGTGGGTGAAGCTTTCTTT CASSLFVGEAFF
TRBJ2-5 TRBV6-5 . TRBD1 TGTGCCAGCAGTTACTCGAGACAGGGGAAGGAGACCCAGTACTTC CASSYSRQGKETQYF
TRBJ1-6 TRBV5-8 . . TGTGCCAGCAGCTTGCGGGATGTACCCCTCCACTTT CASSLRDVPLHF
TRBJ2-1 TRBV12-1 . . TGTGCCAGCAGCTTTGAACTAGCGGGGAGTCTCTCCTACAATGAGCAGTTCTTC CASSFELAGSLSYNEQFF
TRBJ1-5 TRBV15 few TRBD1 TGTGCCACCAGCAGTACGGGACAGGGGGGCAATCAGCCCCAGCATTTT CATSSTGQGGNQPQHF
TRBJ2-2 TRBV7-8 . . TGTGCCAGCAGCTCGTGGGTTACAGATCGCACCGGGGAGCTGTTTTTT CASSSWVTDRTGELFF
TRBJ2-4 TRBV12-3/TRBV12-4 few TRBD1 TGTGCCAGCAGACGGAGGGCCTGGACAGGGGACAAAAACATTCAGTACTTC CASRRRAWTGDKNIQYF
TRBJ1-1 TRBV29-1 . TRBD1 TGCAGCGTTGAGGGAAGACAGGGCGGGACTGAAGCTTTCTTT CSVEGRQGGTEAFF
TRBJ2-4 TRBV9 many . TGTGCCAGCAGCGTCGGGACGGAAAACATTCAGTACTTC CASSVGTENIQYF
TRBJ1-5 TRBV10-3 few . TGTGCCATCAGTGAGCAGGCCGGGGGACATCAGCCCCAGCATTTT CAISEQAGGHQPQHF
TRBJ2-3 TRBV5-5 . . TGTGCCAGCAGCTGGGAGGCAGATACGCAGTATTTT CASSWEADTQYF
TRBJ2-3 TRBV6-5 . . TGTGCCAGCAGTTACTCCTCCGGGGCCACGACTAGCACAGATACGCAGTATTTT CASSYSSGATTSTDTQYF
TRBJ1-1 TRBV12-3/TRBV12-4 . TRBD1 TGTGCCAGCAGTCCACCAGACAGGGGAAGACACGAAGAAGCTTTCTTT CASSPPDRGRHEEAFF
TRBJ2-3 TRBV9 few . TGTGCCAGCAGCCCCCGCAGGGGAGAGTCCACAGATACGCAGTATTTT CASSPRRGESTDTQYF
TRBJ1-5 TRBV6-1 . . TGTGCCAGCAGTGAAGTCCGCCCTGGGGGGAATCAGCCCCAGCATTTT CASSEVRPGGNQPQHF
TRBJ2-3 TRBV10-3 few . TGTGCCATCAGTATACAGGGAAACACAGATACGCAGTATTTT CAISIQGNTDTQYF
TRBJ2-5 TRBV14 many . TGTGCCAGCAGCCAAGGAGTATCGGCGGGGACCCAGTACTTC CASSQGVSAGTQYF
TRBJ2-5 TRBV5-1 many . TGCGCCAGCAGCTTGGGCGGGACTCACCAAGAGACCCAGTACTTC CASSLGGTHQETQYF